One TCR beta chain is described in this entry. What it binds is not known. TCRdb fed the 5' RACE reads into MiXCR, producing one record per CDR3 protein. Of over 700,000 distinct CDR3 sequences listed, around 20% are singletons. The data originate from a study of CD8 T cells in ankylosing spondylitis. The length of the CDR3 is 15 residues. Trimming removed 3 bases at V and 6 bases at J, with 19 bases between. The germline gives CDR1 SGHKS, CDR2 YYEKEE (reference sequence). Notes on the study in general: It appeared that ankylosing spondylitis blood was characterized by a TCR beta motif of several highly homologous variants. Reportedly, disease-linked clones are significantly enriched in ankylosing spondylitis patients' matched synovial fluid.

The receptor was derived from a male donor with ankylosing spondylitis. The chain has TRBV5-5 and TRBJ2-7; D might be TRBD2 (5 bases). Sequences were obtained from blood, either unsorted or a sorted T cell fraction (not recorded which). CDR3 DNA sequence: TGTGCCAGCAGCTCTCGGACTCCAATCGGGGTCGAGCAGTACTTC. The encoded protein is CASSSRTPIGVEQYF. Complete variable domain (other parts from reference TRBV5-5 and TRBJ2-7): DAGVTQSPTHLIKTRGQQVTLRCSPISGHKSVSWYQQVLGQGPQFIFQYYEKEERGRGNFPDRFSARQFPNYSSELNVNALLLGDSALYLCASSSRTPIGVEQYFGPGTRLTVT.